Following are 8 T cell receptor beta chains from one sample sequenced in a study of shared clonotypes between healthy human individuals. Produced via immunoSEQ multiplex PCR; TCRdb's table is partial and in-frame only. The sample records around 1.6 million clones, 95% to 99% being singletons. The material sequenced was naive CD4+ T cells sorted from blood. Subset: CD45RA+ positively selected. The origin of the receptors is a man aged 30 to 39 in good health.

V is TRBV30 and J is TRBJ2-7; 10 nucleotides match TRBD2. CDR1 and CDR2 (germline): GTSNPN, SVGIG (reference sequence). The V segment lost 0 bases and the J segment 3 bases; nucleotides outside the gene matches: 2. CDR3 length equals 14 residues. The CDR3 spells CAWSVLAGLYEQYF. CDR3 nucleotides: TGTGCCTGGAGTGTACTAGCGGGGCTCTACGAGCAGTACTTC.

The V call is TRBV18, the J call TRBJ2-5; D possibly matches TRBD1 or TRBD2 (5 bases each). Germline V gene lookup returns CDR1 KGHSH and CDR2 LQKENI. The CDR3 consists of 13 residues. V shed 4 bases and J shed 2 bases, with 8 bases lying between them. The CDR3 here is CASSRGLQETQYF. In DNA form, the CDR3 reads TGTGCCAGCTCACGGGGGTTACAAGAGACCCAGTACTTC.

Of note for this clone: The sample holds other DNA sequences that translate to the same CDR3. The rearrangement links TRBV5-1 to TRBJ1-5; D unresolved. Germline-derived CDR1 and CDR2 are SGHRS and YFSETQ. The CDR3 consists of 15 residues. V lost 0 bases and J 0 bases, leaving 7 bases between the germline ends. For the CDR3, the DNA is TGCGCCAGCAGCTTGGCCGGGGATAGCAATCAGCCCCAGCATTTT. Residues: CASSLAGDSNQPQHF. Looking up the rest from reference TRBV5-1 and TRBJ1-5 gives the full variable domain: KAGVTQTPRYLIKTRGQQVTLSCSPISGHRSVSWYQQTPGQGLQFLFEYFSETQRNKGNFPGRFSGRQFSNSRSEMNVSTLELGDSALYLCASSLAGDSNQPQHFGDGTRLSIL.

The CDR3 loop reads CASSFGLQGMWEKLFF. DNA for the CDR3: TGTGCCAGCAGTTTCGGGCTACAGGGGATGTGGGAAAAACTGTTTTTT. V usage is TRBV28 and J usage is TRBJ1-4; 7 bases map to TRBD1. The CDR3 has 16 amino acids. The V gene end was trimmed by 3 bases and the J gene end by 8 bases; junction bases not matched to a gene: 12. Germline CDR1 MDHEN, CDR2 SYDVKM. The variable domain in full, with the rest retrieved from reference TRBV28 and TRBJ1-4, is DVKVTQSSRYLVKRTGEKVFLECVQDMDHENMFWYRQDPGLGLRLIYFSYDVKMKEKGDIPEGYSVSREKKERFSLILESASTNQTSMYLCASSFGLQGMWEKLFFGSGTQLSVL.

The CDR3 loop reads CASSVGTARESSTDTQYF. CDR3 nucleotide sequence: TGCGCCAGCAGCGTCGGAACCGCTCGGGAGAGTAGTACAGATACGCAGTATTTT. The chain is built from TRBV5-1 and TRBJ2-3; the D gene is possibly TRBD2 (6 bases). Germline V CDR1 and CDR2: SGHRS, YFSETQ. The CDR3 runs 18 residues. The V end was cut by 4 bases, the J end by 3 bases, with 24 bases between. The complete variable domain, with remaining parts taken from reference TRBV5-1 and TRBJ2-3, reads KAGVTQTPRYLIKTRGQQVTLSCSPISGHRSVSWYQQTPGQGLQFLFEYFSETQRNKGNFPGRFSGRQFSNSRSEMNVSTLELGDSALYLCASSVGTARESSTDTQYFGPGTRLTVL.

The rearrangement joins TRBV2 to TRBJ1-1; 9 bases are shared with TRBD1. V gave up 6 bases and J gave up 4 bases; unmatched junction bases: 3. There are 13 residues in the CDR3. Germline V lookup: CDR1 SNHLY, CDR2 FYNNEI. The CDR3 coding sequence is TGTGCCAGCAGGCCGGACAGGGGCACTGAAGCTTTCTTT. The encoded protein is CASRPDRGTEAFF.

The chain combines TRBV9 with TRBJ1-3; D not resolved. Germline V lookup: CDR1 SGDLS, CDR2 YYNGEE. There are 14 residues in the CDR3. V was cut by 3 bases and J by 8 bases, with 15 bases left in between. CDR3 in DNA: TGTGCCAGCAGCGCCGCTGGGGAATTGGACACCATATATTTT. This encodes CASSAAGELDTIYF.

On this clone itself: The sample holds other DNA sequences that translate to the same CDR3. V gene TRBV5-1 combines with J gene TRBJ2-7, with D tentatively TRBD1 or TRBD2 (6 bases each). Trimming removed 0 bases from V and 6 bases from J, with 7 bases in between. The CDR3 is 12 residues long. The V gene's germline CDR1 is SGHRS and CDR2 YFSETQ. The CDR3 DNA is TGCGCCAGCAGCTTGGAGGGGGGCGAGCAGTACTTC. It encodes CASSLEGGEQYF.